Detailed here is one TCR beta chain. Its antigen is still unknown. The data were produced by immunoSEQ multiplex PCR, yet TCRdb's version contains in-frame clones alone and is incomplete. Of fewer than 100,000 clones listed, 75% to 90% are singletons. The data are from a study of radiotherapy plus CTLA-4 blockade in lung cancer. Across the whole study: Patients showed objective responses in 15% to 20% of cases, and disease control was achieved by under 40%.

The germline gives CDR1 SGHVS, CDR2 FQNEAQ. The CDR3 contains 16 residues. V lost 3 bases to trimming and J lost 0 bases; unmatched junction nucleotides: 7. Findings of the study overall: According to reports, early shifts in blood T cell clones, alongside interferon-beta, forecast response most accurately. Researchers report tumor-derived TCR clones expanding in blood after radiotherapy plus ipilimumab.

The input for sequencing was peripheral blood, taken from a patient treated with radiotherapy plus ipilimumab. The J gene is TRBJ2-7, the V gene TRBV7-8, with 8 bases that match TRBD1. The sequence was obtained from a human donor with non-small cell lung cancer who had stable disease on radiotherapy plus ipilimumab. CDR3 DNA sequence: TGTGCCAGCAGCTTCTTAGGACAGGGCATCTCCTACGAGCAGTACTTC. It yields the protein CASSFLGQGISYEQYF.